This entry features one T cell receptor beta chain sequence. Antigen: not known. This record comes from a study of T cells in localized non-small cell lung cancer. Study results and caveats: Adjacent uninvolved lung had the highest clonality, suggesting focused antigen responses. Greater T cell density in blood accompanied longer overall survival. Sequencing, confined to only one tumor region, leaves heterogeneity possible. Researchers found a median approximately 53 of the top 100 tumor clones in adjacent lung.

Germline lookup yields CDR1 MNHNS and CDR2 SASEGT. The CDR3 extends over 16 amino acids. Trimming left V 3 bases short and J 0 bases short, with 13 bases between. Clones were read by immunoSEQ multiplex PCR, and TCRdb kept only the in-frame ones, dropping some. The sample includes 16,000 or so clones, roughly 80% of them seen just once. Sequenced here: peripheral blood, sampled before any cancer treatment. This clonotype was obtained from a male donor aged 60 or over with stage I lung adenocarcinoma. The chain joins TRBV6-1 to TRBJ2-3; D ambiguous. The CDR3 DNA reads as TGTGCCAGCAGTGAGTCTGGGGTTTCTAGCACAGATACGCAGTATTTT. It yields the protein CASSESGVSSTDTQYF.